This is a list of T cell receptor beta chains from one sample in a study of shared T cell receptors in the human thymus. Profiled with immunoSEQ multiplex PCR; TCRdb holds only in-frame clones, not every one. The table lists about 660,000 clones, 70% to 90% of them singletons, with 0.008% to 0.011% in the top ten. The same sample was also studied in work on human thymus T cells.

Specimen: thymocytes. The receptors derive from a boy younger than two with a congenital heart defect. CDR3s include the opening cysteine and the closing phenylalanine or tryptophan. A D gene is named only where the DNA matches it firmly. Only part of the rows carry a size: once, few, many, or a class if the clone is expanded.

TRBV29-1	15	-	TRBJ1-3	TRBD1	TGCAGCGTTGAATCCGGACAGGCTAAAGGAAACACCATATATTTT	CSVESGQAKGNTIYF
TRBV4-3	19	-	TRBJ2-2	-	TGCGCCAGCAGCCAAGATGAGATCTCCCCTCCTCCGAACACCGGGGAGCTGTTTTTT	CASSQDEISPPPNTGELFF
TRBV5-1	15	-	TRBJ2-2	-	TGCGCCAGCAGCTTGCCTGTAGGGGAGGCCGGGGAGCTGTTTTTT	CASSLPVGEAGELFF
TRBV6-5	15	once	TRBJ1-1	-	TGTGCCAGCAGTTCTCGCGTTCCCAACAACACTGAAGCTTTCTTT	CASSSRVPNNTEAFF
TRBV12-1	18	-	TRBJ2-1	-	TGTGCCAGCAGCCCGCCGGGACTAGCGGGAGAGGGGGGGGATGAGCAGTTCTTC	CASSPPGLAGEGGDEQFF
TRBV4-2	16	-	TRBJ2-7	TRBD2	TGTGCCAGCAGCCCTGGGGGACTAGCGGGATCCTACGAGCAGTACTTC	CASSPGGLAGSYEQYF
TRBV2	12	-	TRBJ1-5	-	TGTGCCAGCAGTGACAATGCCCGGGCCCAGCATTTT	CASSDNARAQHF
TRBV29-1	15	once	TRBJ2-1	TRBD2	TGCAGCGTGGCTACTAGCGAAGCCTCCTACAATGAGCAGTTCTTC	CSVATSEASYNEQFF
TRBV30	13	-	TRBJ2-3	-	TGTGCCCGCAAGGTGGGAGACACAGATACGCAGTATTTT	CARKVGDTDTQYF
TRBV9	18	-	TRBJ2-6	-	TGTGCCAGCAGCGACAACCGCAGGGGACCCTCTGGGGCCAACGTCCTGACTTTC	CASSDNRRGPSGANVLTF
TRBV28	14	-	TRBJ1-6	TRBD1	TGTGCCAGCAGCGACAGGGGAGGTAAATCACCCCTCCACTTT	CASSDRGGKSPLHF
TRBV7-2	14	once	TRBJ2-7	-	TGTGCCAGCAGCTCACAACTAGTCTCCTACGAGCAGTACTTC	CASSSQLVSYEQYF
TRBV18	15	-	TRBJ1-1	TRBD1	TGTGCCAGCTCACCAGAGGGGACAGAAAACACTGAAGCTTTCTTT	CASSPEGTENTEAFF
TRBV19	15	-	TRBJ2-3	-	TGTGCCAGTAGTATATCCACAGGGAGGGCAGATACGCAGTATTTT	CASSISTGRADTQYF
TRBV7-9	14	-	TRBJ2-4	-	TGTGCCAGCAGCTTACGGACAGACCAAAACATTCAGTACTTC	CASSLRTDQNIQYF
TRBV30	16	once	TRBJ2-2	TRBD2	TGTGCCTGGAGTGTCAGGCGGGAGGGCCGCACCGGGGAGCTGTTTTTT	CAWSVRREGRTGELFF
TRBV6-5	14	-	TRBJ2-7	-	TGTGCCAGCAGTTACTCAGGGGGCGCGGGGGAGCAGTACTTC	CASSYSGGAGEQYF
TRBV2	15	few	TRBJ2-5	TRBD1	TGTGCCAGCAGTCCACGGACAGGGGCAGGGGAGACCCAGTACTTC	CASSPRTGAGETQYF
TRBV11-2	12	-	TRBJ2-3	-	TGTGCCAGCAGCTTCTTCGGGGATACGCAGTATTTT	CASSFFGDTQYF
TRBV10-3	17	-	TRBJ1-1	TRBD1	TGTGCCATCAGTGAGTCGTTGGGCGGACAGGTTTTGACTGAAGCTTTCTTT	CAISESLGGQVLTEAFF
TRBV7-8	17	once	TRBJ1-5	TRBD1	TGTGCCAGCAGCGTAGACAGGGAACTAGATAGCAATCAGCCCCAGCATTTT	CASSVDRELDSNQPQHF
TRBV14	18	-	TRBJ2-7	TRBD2	TGTGCCAGCAGCCAAGAAAAAGCGGGAGGCCCCCTCCCTTGCGAGCAGTACTTC	CASSQEKAGGPLPCEQYF
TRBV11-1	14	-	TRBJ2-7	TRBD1	TGTGCCAGCACCGGGACAGGGTGGTCCTACGAGCAGTACTTC	CASTGTGWSYEQYF
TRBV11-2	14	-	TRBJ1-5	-	TGTGCCAGCAGCTTAGCACCCAGGGATCAGCCCCAGCATTTT	CASSLAPRDQPQHF
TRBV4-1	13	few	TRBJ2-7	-	TGCGCCAGCAGCCGAGAAGCGGGCGCAGAGCAGTACTTC	CASSREAGAEQYF
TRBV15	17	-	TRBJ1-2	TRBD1	TGTGCCACCAGCAGAGCGGGGACAGGGGGTATCATGAGGGGCTACACCTTC	CATSRAGTGGIMRGYTF
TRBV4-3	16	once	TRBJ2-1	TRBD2	TGCGCCAGCAGCCAGCAGAGTCGGCTAGCGGGAAATGAGCAGTTCTTC	CASSQQSRLAGNEQFF
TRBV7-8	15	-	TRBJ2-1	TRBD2	TGTGCCAGCAGCTCTCTAGCGGGGTGGGGCAATGAGCAGTTCTTC	CASSSLAGWGNEQFF
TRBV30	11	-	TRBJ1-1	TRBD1	TGTGCCCTGGGACAGGGACCTGAAGCTTTCTTT	CALGQGPEAFF
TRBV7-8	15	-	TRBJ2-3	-	TGTGCCAGCAGCTACCGGACTGGCCACACAGATACGCAGTATTTT	CASSYRTGHTDTQYF
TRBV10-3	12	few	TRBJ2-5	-	TGTGCCATCAGTGCAGAACAAGAGACCCAGTACTTC	CAISAEQETQYF
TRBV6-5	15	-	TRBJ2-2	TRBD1	TGTGCCAGCAGTTACGACAGGGTCCACACCGGGGAGCTGTTTTTT	CASSYDRVHTGELFF
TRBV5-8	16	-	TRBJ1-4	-	TGTGCCAGCAGACGGGAGGCAGGGACAACTAATGAAAAACTGTTTTTT	CASRREAGTTNEKLFF
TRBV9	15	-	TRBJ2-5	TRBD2	TGTGCCAGCAGCGTAGACGGGACTAGCGTAGAGACCCAGTACTTC	CASSVDGTSVETQYF
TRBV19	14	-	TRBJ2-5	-	TGTGCCAGTAGTACGGGGGGCTCTGAAGAGACCCAGTACTTC	CASSTGGSEETQYF
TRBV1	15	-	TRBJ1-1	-	TGCACCAGCAGCCAAAGGACAGGGGGAACGACTGAAGCTTTCTTT	CTSSQRTGGTTEAFF
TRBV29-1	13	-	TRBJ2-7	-	TGCAGCGTTCGATTGGAGGGCCGGTACGAGCAGTACTTC	CSVRLEGRYEQYF
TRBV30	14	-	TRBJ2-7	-	TGTGCCTCATCTACTGGGGGGTCGGCCTACGAGCAGTACTTC	CASSTGGSAYEQYF
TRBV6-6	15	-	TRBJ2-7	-	TGTGCCAGCAGTACAGGACTGGCGGGGAGCTACGAGCAGTACTTC	CASSTGLAGSYEQYF
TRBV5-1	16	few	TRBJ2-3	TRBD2	TGCGCCAGCAGCGGTCTAGCGGGAGAAAGTACAGATACGCAGTATTTT	CASSGLAGESTDTQYF
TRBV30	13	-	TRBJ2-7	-	TGTGCCTGGAGTGTAACACGCCTTTACGAGCAGTACTTC	CAWSVTRLYEQYF
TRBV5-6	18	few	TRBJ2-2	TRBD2	TGTGCCAGCAGCTTGTCCCCTTCTAGCGGGAGTGTCACCGGGGAGCTGTTTTTT	CASSLSPSSGSVTGELFF
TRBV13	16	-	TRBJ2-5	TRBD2	TGTGCCAGCAGCTCCAGCTCGGGACTAGTACAAGAGACCCAGTACTTC	CASSSSSGLVQETQYF
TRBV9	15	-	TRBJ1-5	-	TGTGCCAGCAGCGCCTGGGGTGGGGCAAATCAGCCCCAGCATTTT	CASSAWGGANQPQHF
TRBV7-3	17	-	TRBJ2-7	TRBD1	TGTGCCAGCAGCTCACCCCCATCCCGGGACAGGGCCTACGAGCAGTACTTC	CASSSPPSRDRAYEQYF
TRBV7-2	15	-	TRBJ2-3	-	TGTGCCAGCAGCCCCAGACTCCATTCAACAGATACGCAGTATTTT	CASSPRLHSTDTQYF
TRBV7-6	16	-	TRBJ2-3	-	TGTGCCAGCAGCTTAGCCCCGGACCCGGGAGCAGATACGCAGTATTTT	CASSLAPDPGADTQYF
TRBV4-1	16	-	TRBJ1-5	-	TGCGCCAGCAGCCCCGCGAGCAAACTCGGAGGTCAGCCCCAGCATTTT	CASSPASKLGGQPQHF
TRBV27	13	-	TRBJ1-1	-	TGTGCCAGCAGTGAAAACATGAACACTGAAGCTTTCTTT	CASSENMNTEAFF
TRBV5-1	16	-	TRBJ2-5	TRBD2	TGCGCCAGCAGCGGTTCACTGACTAGCGGGCAAGAGACCCAGTACTTC	CASSGSLTSGQETQYF
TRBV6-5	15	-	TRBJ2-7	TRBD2	TGTGCCAGCAGCGCGGCGCTAGCGGGATCTTACGAGCAGTACTTC	CASSAALAGSYEQYF
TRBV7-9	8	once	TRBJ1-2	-	TGTGCCAGCAGCCCCAGGGTCTTC	CASSPRVF
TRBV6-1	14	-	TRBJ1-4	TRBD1	TGTGCCAGCAGTAACGGACAGGGGGGTGAAAAACTGTTTTTT	CASSNGQGGEKLFF
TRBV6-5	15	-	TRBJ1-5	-	TGTGCCAGCAGTTACTCGAGGCCGACCAATCAGCCCCAGCATTTT	CASSYSRPTNQPQHF
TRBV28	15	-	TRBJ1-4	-	TGTGCCAGCAGTTTACGAGGAGGGCGTAATGAAAAACTGTTTTTT	CASSLRGGRNEKLFF